Given below is one T cell receptor (beta chain) in context. The junction departs from the called germline gene at one end, perhaps through a read error. Amplification used 60 Vbeta primers and 13 Jbeta primers. TCRdb's table, derived via immunoSEQ multiplex PCR, lists solely in-frame clones and lacks some. The sample has around 200,000 clones, about 69% seen once. These data originate in a study of cytomegalovirus exposure and HLA in healthy donors. Sequenced input: PBMCs. The receptor comes from a male donor in good health and CMV-seronegative.

The CDR3 bases are TGTGCCTGCGGGCGGTCCTACAATGAGCAGCTCTTC. This translates into CACGRSYNEQLF. V and J are TRBV7-6 and TRBJ2-1; possible D gene TRBD2, 5 bases. Germline CDR1 is SGHVS and CDR2 is FNYEAQ. The CDR3 is 12 residues long.